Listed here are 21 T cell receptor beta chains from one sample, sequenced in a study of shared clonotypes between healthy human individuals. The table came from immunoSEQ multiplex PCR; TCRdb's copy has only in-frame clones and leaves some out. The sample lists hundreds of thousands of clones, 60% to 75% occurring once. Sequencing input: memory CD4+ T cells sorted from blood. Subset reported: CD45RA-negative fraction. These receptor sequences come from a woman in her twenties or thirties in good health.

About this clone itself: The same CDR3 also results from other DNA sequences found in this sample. CDR3 in DNA: TGCGCCAGCAGCCTCGCTGGGACAGCCAACTATGGCTACACCTTC. Amino acid sequence: CASSLAGTANYGYTF. The J gene is TRBJ1-2, the V gene TRBV5-1; 7 bases fit TRBD1. V was clipped by 4 bases and J by 2 bases; unmatched bases: 8. CDR1 and CDR2 (germline): SGHRS, YFSETQ. The CDR3 covers 15 residues.

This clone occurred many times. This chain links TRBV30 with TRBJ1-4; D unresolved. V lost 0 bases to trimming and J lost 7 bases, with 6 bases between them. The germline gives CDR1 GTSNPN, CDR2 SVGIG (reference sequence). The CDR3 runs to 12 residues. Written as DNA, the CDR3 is TGTGCCTGGAGTGTATTCGGTGAAAAACTGTTTTTT. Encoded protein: CAWSVFGEKLFF. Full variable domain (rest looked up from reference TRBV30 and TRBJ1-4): SQTIHQWPATLVQPVGSPLSLECTVEGTSNPNLYWYRQAAGRGLQLLFYSVGIGQISSEVPQNLSASRPQDRQFILSSKKLLLSDSGFYLCAWSVFGEKLFFGSGTQLSVL.

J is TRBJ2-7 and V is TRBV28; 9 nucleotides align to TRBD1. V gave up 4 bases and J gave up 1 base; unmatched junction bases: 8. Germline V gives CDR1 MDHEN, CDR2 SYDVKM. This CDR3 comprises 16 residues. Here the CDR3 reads CASSSPGTGPSYEQYF. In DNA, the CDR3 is TGTGCCAGCAGTTCTCCCGGGACAGGGCCTTCCTACGAGCAGTACTTC.

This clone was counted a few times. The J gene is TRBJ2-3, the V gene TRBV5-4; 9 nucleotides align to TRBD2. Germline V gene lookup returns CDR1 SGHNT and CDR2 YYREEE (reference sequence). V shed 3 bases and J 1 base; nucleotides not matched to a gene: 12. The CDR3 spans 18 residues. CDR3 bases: TGTGCCAGCAGCTCCCCCCCAAAAAAGCGGGAGGGCACAGATACGCAGTATTTT. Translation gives CASSSPPKKREGTDTQYF.

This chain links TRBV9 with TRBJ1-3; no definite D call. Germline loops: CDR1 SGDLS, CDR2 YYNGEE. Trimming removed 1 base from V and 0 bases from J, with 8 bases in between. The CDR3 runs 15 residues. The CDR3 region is CASSVNGDSGNTIYF. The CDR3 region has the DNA TGTGCCAGCAGCGTAAACGGTGACTCTGGAAACACCATATATTTT.

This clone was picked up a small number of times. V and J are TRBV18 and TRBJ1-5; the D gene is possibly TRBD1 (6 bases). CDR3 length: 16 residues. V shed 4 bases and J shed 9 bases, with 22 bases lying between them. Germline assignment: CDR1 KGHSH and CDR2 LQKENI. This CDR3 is CASSLGPTGLGGPQHF. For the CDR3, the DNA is TGTGCCAGCTCACTTGGGCCTACAGGGCTGGGCGGGCCCCAGCATTTT.

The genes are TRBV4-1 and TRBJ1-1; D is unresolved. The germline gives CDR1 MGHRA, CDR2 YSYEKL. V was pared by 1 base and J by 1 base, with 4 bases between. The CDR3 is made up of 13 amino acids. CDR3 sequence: CASSQVGNTEAFF. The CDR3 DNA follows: TGCGCCAGCAGCCAAGTGGGGAACACTGAAGCTTTCTTT.

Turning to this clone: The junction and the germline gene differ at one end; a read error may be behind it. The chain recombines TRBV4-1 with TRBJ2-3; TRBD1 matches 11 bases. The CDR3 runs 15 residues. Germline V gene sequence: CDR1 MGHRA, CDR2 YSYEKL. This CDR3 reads CASTQGQGAADTQYF. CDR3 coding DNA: TGCGCCAGCACCCAAGGACAGGGGGCCGCAGATACGCAGTATTTT.

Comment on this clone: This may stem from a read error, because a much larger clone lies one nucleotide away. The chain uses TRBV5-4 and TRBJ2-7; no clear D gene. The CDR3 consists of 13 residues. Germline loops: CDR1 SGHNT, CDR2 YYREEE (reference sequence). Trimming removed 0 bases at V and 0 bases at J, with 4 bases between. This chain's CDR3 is CASSLAGSYEQYF. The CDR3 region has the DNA TGTGCCAGCAGCTTGGCCGGCTCCTACGAGCAGTACTTC.

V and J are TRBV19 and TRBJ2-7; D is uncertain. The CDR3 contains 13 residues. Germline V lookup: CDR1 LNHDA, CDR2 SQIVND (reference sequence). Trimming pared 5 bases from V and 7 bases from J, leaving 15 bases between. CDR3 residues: CASSAYYSAEQYF. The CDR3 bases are TGTGCCAGTAGTGCCTACTACAGTGCGGAGCAGTACTTC.

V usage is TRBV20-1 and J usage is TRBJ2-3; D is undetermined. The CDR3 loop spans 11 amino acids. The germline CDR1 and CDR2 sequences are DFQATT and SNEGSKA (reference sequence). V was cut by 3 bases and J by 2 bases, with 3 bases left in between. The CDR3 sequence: CSASLTDTQYF. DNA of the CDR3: TGCAGTGCTAGCCTCACAGATACGCAGTATTTT.

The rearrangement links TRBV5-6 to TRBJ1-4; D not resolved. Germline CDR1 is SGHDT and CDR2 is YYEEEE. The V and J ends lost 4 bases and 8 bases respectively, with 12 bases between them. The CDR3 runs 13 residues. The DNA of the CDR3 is TGTGCCAGCAGCGATAGATTGACCGAAAAACTGTTTTTT. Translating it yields CASSDRLTEKLFF. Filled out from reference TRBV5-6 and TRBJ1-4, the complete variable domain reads DAGVTQSPTHLIKTRGQQVTLRCSPKSGHDTVSWYQQALGQGPQFIFQYYEEEERQRGNFPDRFSGHQFPNYSSELNVNALLLGDSALYLCASSDRLTEKLFFGSGTQLSVL.

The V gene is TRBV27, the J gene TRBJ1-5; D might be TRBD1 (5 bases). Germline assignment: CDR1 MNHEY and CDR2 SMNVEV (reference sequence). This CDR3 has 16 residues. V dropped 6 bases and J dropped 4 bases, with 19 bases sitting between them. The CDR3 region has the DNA TGTGCCAGCAGGGTGAGGGGACTATCGTGGAATCAGCCCCAGCATTTT. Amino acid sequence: CASRVRGLSWNQPQHF.

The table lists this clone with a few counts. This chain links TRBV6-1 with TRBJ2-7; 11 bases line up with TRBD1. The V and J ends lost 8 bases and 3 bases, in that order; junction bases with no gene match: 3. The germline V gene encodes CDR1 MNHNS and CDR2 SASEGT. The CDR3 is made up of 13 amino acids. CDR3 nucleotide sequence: TGTGCCAGCCCCGGGACAGGGGGCTACGAGCAGTACTTC. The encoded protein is CASPGTGGYEQYF.

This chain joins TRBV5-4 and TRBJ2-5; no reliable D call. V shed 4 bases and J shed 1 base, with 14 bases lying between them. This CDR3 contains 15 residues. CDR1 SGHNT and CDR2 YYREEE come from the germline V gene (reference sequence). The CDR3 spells CASSPSLGGQETQYF. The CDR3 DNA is TGTGCCAGCAGCCCGTCTTTGGGCGGCCAAGAGACCCAGTACTTC.

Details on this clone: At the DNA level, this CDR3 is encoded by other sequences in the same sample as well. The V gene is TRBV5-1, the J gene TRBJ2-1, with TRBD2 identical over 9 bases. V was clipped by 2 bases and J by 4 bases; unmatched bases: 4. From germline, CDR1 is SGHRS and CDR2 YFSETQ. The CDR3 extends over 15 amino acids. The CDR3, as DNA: TGCGCCAGCAGCTTTAGTAGCGGGAGTTACAATGAGCAGTTCTTC. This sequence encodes CASSFSSGSYNEQFF.

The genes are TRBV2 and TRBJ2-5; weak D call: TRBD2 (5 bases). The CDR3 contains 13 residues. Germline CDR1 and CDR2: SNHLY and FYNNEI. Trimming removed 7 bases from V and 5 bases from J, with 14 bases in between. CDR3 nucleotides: TGTGCCAGCAACCCCCCACTAGGCGAGACCCAGTACTTC. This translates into CASNPPLGETQYF.

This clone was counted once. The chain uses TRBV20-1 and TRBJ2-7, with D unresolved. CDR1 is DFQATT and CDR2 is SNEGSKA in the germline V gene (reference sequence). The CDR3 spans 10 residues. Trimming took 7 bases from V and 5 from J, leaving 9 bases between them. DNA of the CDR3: TGCAGTGTTTTAGGGAACGAGCAGTACTTC. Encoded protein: CSVLGNEQYF.

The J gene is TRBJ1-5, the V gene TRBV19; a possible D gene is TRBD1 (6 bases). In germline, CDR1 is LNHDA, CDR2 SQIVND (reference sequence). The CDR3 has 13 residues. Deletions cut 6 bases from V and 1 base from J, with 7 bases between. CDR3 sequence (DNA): TGTGCCAGTAGGGACAGAAGCAATCAGCCCCAGCATTTT. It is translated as CASRDRSNQPQHF.

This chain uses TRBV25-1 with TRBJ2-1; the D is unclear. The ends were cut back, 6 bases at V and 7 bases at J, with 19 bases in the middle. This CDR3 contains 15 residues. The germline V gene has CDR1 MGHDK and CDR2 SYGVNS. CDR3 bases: TGTGCCAGCAGCGCCCTAAGGGATGCTCTAAATGAGCAGTTCTTC. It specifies CASSALRDALNEQFF.

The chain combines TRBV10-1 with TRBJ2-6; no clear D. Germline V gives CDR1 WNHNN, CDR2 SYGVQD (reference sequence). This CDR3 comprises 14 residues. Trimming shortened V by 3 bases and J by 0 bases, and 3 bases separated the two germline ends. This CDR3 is CASSENSGANVLTF. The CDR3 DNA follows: TGCGCCAGCAGTGAAAACTCTGGGGCCAACGTCCTGACTTTC.